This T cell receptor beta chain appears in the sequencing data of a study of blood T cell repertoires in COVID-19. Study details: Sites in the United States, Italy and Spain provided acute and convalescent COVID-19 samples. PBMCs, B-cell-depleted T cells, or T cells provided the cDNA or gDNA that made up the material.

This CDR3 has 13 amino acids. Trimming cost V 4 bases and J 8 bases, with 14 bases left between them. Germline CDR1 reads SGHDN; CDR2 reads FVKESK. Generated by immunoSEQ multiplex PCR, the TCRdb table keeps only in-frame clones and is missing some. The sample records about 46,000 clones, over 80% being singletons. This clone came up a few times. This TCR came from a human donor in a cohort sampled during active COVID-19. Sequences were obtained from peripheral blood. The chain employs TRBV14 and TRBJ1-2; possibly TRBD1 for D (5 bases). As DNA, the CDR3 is TGTGCCAGCAGCCCTATCCAGGGAAGCGGCTACACCTTC. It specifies CASSPIQGSGYTF. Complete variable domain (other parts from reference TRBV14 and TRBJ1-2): EAGVTQFPSHSVIEKGQTVTLRCDPISGHDNLYWYRRVMGKEIKFLLHFVKESKQDESGMPNNRFLAERTGGTYSTLKVQPAELEDSGVYFCASSPIQGSGYTFGSGTRLTVV.